These T cell receptor beta chains were read from a single sample in a study of blood T cell repertoires in COVID-19. Generated by immunoSEQ multiplex PCR, the TCRdb table keeps only in-frame clones and is missing some. The profile shows around 250,000 clones, approximately 83% of them singletons. The source material was PBMCs or T cells enriched from blood (not recorded which). The source is a woman aged 45-65 years who had recovered from COVID-19. The CDR3 runs from the conserved cysteine through the conserved F or W. A D gene is named only where the DNA matches it firmly. A row's size may be missing; if present it is once, few, many or a size class.

J gene | V gene | D gene | clone size | CDR3 protein | CDR3 DNA
TRBJ1-1 | TRBV7-9 | NA | few | CASSPPGALNTEAFF | TGTGCCAGCAGCCCTCCAGGGGCTTTGAACACTGAAGCTTTCTTT
TRBJ2-1 | TRBV7-9 | NA | NA | CASVRLSSYNEQFF | TGTGCCAGCGTGAGGCTGAGCTCCTACAATGAGCAGTTCTTC
TRBJ2-7 | TRBV27 | NA | NA | CASSRRTDSYEQYF | TGTGCCAGCAGTCGCCGGACAGACTCCTACGAGCAGTACTTC
TRBJ1-4 | TRBV3-1/TRBV3-2 | NA | few | CASSPGRSTNEKLFF | TGTGCCAGCAGTCCAGGGCGGTCAACTAATGAAAAACTGTTTTTT
TRBJ1-6 | TRBV3-1/TRBV3-2 | TRBD1 | NA | CASRATGQGNSPLHF | TGTGCCAGCAGGGCGACGGGACAGGGGAACTCACCCCTCCACTTT
TRBJ1-6 | TRBV2 | TRBD1 | NA | CASTLRTGSNSPLHF | TGTGCCAGCACCCTAAGGACAGGGTCTAATTCACCCCTCCACTTT
TRBJ2-3 | TRBV7-8 | NA | once | CASSSHSTSSERADTQYF | TGTGCCAGCAGCTCCCACTCTACTAGCTCGGAGAGGGCAGATACGCAGTATTTT
TRBJ2-6 | TRBV11-2 | NA | NA | CASTSAPGANVLTF | TGTGCCAGCACCAGCGCCCCTGGGGCCAACGTCCTGACTTTC
TRBJ2-5 | TRBV7-9 | TRBD1 | NA | CASSQAGTGGKETQYF | TGTGCCAGCAGCCAAGCCGGGACAGGGGGAAAAGAGACCCAGTACTTC
TRBJ2-3 | TRBV29-1 | TRBD1 | NA | CSVDRGRVADTQYF | TGCAGCGTCGACAGGGGGCGAGTTGCAGATACGCAGTATTTT
TRBJ2-7 | TRBV27 | NA | NA | CASSWDGGGGSEQYF | TGTGCCAGCAGTTGGGATGGGGGAGGCGGAAGCGAGCAGTACTTC
TRBJ1-1 | TRBV2 | NA | NA | CATHRYAEAFF | TGTGCCACGCACCGGTACGCTGAAGCTTTCTTT
TRBJ2-7 | TRBV6-1 | TRBD1 | NA | CASSEQGAGEQYF | TGTGCCAGCAGTGAACAGGGGGCTGGCGAGCAGTACTTC
TRBJ2-7 | TRBV7-9 | TRBD1 | NA | CASSLDRGSEQYF | TGTGCCAGCAGCTTGGACAGGGGTAGCGAGCAGTACTTC
TRBJ1-1 | TRBV4-1 | NA | NA | CASSQGSEVWRRLAFF | TGCGCCAGCAGCCAAGGGAGTGAGGTTTGGAGACGGCTAGCTTTCTTT
TRBJ2-7 | TRBV11-2 | TRBD2 | NA | CASSSPFGTSGGAYEQYF | TGTGCCAGCAGCTCCCCCTTCGGGACTAGCGGTGGTGCGTACGAGCAGTACTTC
TRBJ2-5 | TRBV5-4 | TRBD1 | NA | CALRGHGLMETQYF | TGTGCCCTCAGGGGGCATGGACTGATGGAGACCCAGTACTTC
TRBJ2-7 | TRBV27 | TRBD1 | NA | CASKKPRQGPSSYEQYF | TGTGCCAGCAAAAAACCTCGACAGGGGCCGAGCTCCTACGAGCAGTACTTC
TRBJ1-6 | TRBV5-1 | NA | NA | CASSLKPSVSYNSPLHF | TGCGCCAGCAGTCTTAAACCTTCAGTCTCCTATAATTCACCCCTCCACTTT
TRBJ1-5 | TRBV6-5 | TRBD1 | NA | CASSPWDRGQPQHF | TGTGCCAGCAGTCCCTGGGACAGAGGTCAGCCCCAGCATTTT
TRBJ1-1 | TRBV2 | NA | NA | CASSGKQGVSTEAFF | TGTGCCAGCAGTGGGAAGCAGGGTGTGAGCACTGAAGCTTTCTTT
TRBJ2-1 | TRBV11-3 | TRBD2 | NA | CASSLEAGAYNEQFF | TGTGCCAGCAGCTTAGAGGCGGGGGCCTACAATGAGCAGTTCTTC
TRBJ1-5 | TRBV7-8 | NA | NA | CASSLRVGQPQHF | TGTGCCAGCAGCTTACGGGTTGGCCAGCCCCAGCATTTT
TRBJ1-3 | TRBV5-1 | NA | NA | CASSPLTGSGNTIYF | TGCGCCAGCAGCCCCCTAACAGGGTCTGGAAACACCATATATTTT
TRBJ1-2 | TRBV6-5 | NA | NA | CASSYSEDPGEGYTF | TGTGCCAGCAGTTACTCTGAGGATCCAGGGGAGGGCTACACCTTC
TRBJ1-1 | TRBV2 | NA | NA | CASSENGQLNTEAFF | TGTGCCAGCAGTGAAAATGGCCAGTTGAACACTGAAGCTTTCTTT
TRBJ2-3 | TRBV7-9 | TRBD2 | NA | CASSLAGVDTQYF | TGTGCCAGCAGCCTGGCGGGGGTAGATACGCAGTATTTT
TRBJ2-7 | TRBV28 | TRBD1 | NA | CASSTAGTGVYEQYF | TGTGCCAGCAGTACGGCGGGGACAGGGGTGTACGAGCAGTACTTC
TRBJ2-1 | TRBV19 | NA | NA | CASSGSGVSYNEQFF | TGTGCCAGTAGTGGGTCCGGGGTCTCCTACAATGAGCAGTTCTTC
TRBJ1-6 | TRBV7-3 | TRBD1 | NA | CASRASRGQGNSPLHF | TGTGCCAGCAGGGCTTCCCGGGGACAGGGTAATTCACCCCTCCACTTT
TRBJ1-4 | TRBV5-1 | NA | NA | CASSPSAAATNEKLFF | TGCGCCAGCAGCCCGAGCGCGGCGGCAACTAATGAAAAACTGTTTTTT
TRBJ2-7 | TRBV5-1 | TRBD1 | NA | CASSRGPVNEQYF | TGCGCCAGCAGCAGGGGGCCCGTCAACGAGCAGTACTTC
TRBJ1-2 | TRBV9 | NA | NA | CASSPDTGSYGYTF | TGTGCCAGCAGCCCCGATACAGGAAGCTATGGCTACACCTTC
TRBJ1-1 | TRBV19 | NA | NA | CASSIADRVNTEAFF | TGTGCCAGTAGTATCGCGGACAGAGTGAACACTGAAGCTTTCTTT
TRBJ1-1 | TRBV19 | NA | once | CASRPGGGSIVEAFF | TGTGCCAGTAGACCCGGGGGGGGATCAATCGTTGAAGCTTTCTTT
TRBJ2-3 | TRBV6-1 | NA | NA | CASSVLMGVGTDTQYF | TGTGCCAGCAGTGTGTTAATGGGAGTTGGGACAGATACGCAGTATTTT
TRBJ2-1 | TRBV2 | TRBD1 | NA | CASFGTVYNEQFF | TGTGCCAGCTTCGGGACAGTCTACAATGAGCAGTTCTTC